Below, 6 T cell receptor beta chains from the same sample are listed, as sequenced in a study of T cells in women clearing cervical HPV infection. TCRdb keeps only in-frame clones here, not all; method: immunoSEQ multiplex PCR. This sample's table has 9,500 to 15,000 clones. Sequencing was carried out using blood buffy coat. All receptors derive from a woman between 18 and 70 years old with a cervical HPV16 infection that either progressed to CIN3+ or cleared (not recorded which).

With regard to this clone: The observed sequence ends 3 residues before the CDR3 terminus, with the missing tail filled in from the germline J gene. This chain connects TRBV20-1 to TRBJ2-7; TRBD2 matches at 8 bases. CDR1 is DFQATT, CDR2 SNEGSKA, per germline (reference sequence). CDR3 length: 13 amino acids. V lost 2 bases and J lost 5; bases outside the gene matches: 5. Here the CDR3 reads CSARLQAGDEQYF. The CDR3 bases that were read are TGCAGTGCTAGACTCCAAGCGGGGGACGAG.

Worth noting for this clone: With the read ending 3 residues before the CDR3 end, the germline J gene is used to fill in that end. J is TRBJ1-3 and V is TRBV18; tentative D call: TRBD1 (5 bases). The V gene lost 1 base and the J gene lost 1 base, with 8 bases spanning the gap. The CDR3 has 15 amino acids. Germline CDR1 KGHSH, CDR2 LQKENI. Partial CDR3 DNA: TGTGCCAGCTCACCACAGGGGAAGTCTGGAAACACC. It yields the protein CASSPQGKSGNT. The entire CDR3 protein is CASSPQGKSGNTIYF.

The sequenced CDR3 bases are TGCAGCGTTGATAGTCGGGGGAACACTGAA. The encoded protein is CSVDSRGNTE. The full CDR3 reads CSVDSRGNTEAFF. The chain joins TRBV29-1 to TRBJ1-1; D is undetermined. The read halts 3 residues ahead of the CDR3 end, with the missing end drawn from the germline J gene. Trimming shortened V by 3 bases and J by 1 base, and 9 bases separated the two germline ends. CDR1 and CDR2 from the germline V gene are SQVTM and ANQGSEA. The CDR3 extends over 13 amino acids.

For this clone: Read sequence stops 3 residues before the CDR3 end, and the germline J gene provides the missing end. The gene calls are TRBV4-1 and TRBJ1-6; 9 bases are shared with TRBD1. Germline-derived CDR1 and CDR2 are MGHRA and YSYEKL. CDR3 length: 15 amino acids. The junction had 4 bases not matched to a gene; V was cut back by 1 base and J by 9 bases. The DNA read from the CDR3 is TGCGCCAGCAGCCAAGCAGGACAGGGGAGTTCACCC. It translates to CASSQAGQGSSP. The whole CDR3 sequence reads CASSQAGQGSSPLHF.

With respect to this clone: The sequenced fragment ends 3 residues before the CDR3 boundary, so the rest is inferred from the germline J gene. The chain combines TRBV2 with TRBJ1-5, with TRBD1 matching over 7 bases. This CDR3 comprises 15 residues. V shed 4 bases, J shed 7 bases, and the junction held 10 bases outside the gene matches. From germline, CDR1 is SNHLY and CDR2 FYNNEI. The CDR3 region is CASSGDSHVAQPQHF. The sequenced part of the CDR3 DNA is TGTGCCAGCAGTGGGGACAGCCACGTCGCACAGCCC.

With respect to this clone: The read finishes 3 residues shy of the CDR3 end, and the germline J gene is used to complete it. This chain uses TRBV12-3 or TRBV12-4 with TRBJ2-7; D may be TRBD2 (5 bases). V shed 5 bases and J shed 6 bases, with 17 bases lying between them. This CDR3 comprises 14 residues. CDR3 sequence reads: CASSPSGGLGEQYF. CDR3 bases read: TGTGCCAGCAGTCCCTCAGGAGGTCTGGGCGAG.